What follows are 18 T cell receptor beta chains derived from one specimen sequenced in a study of CD8+ T cells in alopecia areata. Treatment reported: oral pan-JAK inhibitor, 5-10 mg twice daily. The sequencing template was cDNA reverse transcribed from extracted RNA. Sequencing used immunoSEQ multiplex PCR; TCRdb keeps in-frame clones, though not all of them. In the table there are 200,000 or so clones, nearly 60% of which are singletons. Here the sequenced sample was CD4+ T cells sorted from blood, taken at week 24, from a patient treated with tofacitinib. The receptors originated from a human donor with alopecia areata.

The J gene is TRBJ2-1, the V gene TRBV7-8, with 10 bases matching TRBD2. CDR3 length: 15 residues. Trimming cost V 5 bases and J 8 bases; bases outside gene matches: 9. The V gene's germline CDR1 is SGHVS and CDR2 FQNEAQ. The DNA of the CDR3 is TGTGCCAGCAGCCCGAGCGGGGGGGCTCAACATGAGCAGTTCTTC. Amino acid sequence: CASSPSGGAQHEQFF.

This sequence joins TRBV6-6 and TRBJ1-1; D is undetermined. From germline, CDR1 is MNHNY and CDR2 SVGAGI (reference sequence). The CDR3 runs to 13 residues. The V end was cut by 0 bases, the J end by 6 bases, with 8 bases between. The CDR3 bases are TGTGCCAGCAGTTACTCGGTCCGGCCTGAAGCTTTCTTT. Residues: CASSYSVRPEAFF.

This chain's CDR3 is CASSAPGLEGEQFF. DNA of the CDR3: TGTGCCAGCAGCGCACCGGGACTAGAGGGTGAGCAGTTCTTC. This chain joins TRBV9 and TRBJ2-1, with 8 bases aligning to TRBD2. V shed 3 bases, J shed 9 bases, and the junction held 8 bases outside the gene matches. Looked up from germline, CDR1 is SGDLS and CDR2 is YYNGEE. The CDR3 consists of 14 residues.

The chain combines TRBV28 with TRBJ2-3; weak D call: TRBD2 (6 bases). V lost 5 bases, J lost 4 bases, and 19 bases lay in between. The germline V gene encodes CDR1 MDHEN and CDR2 SYDVKM. The CDR3 loop spans 16 amino acids. This chain's CDR3 is CASSTLGRGTSDTQYF. The CDR3 DNA reads TGTGCCAGCAGTACCCTGGGGCGCGGGACCTCAGATACGCAGTATTTT.

This chain joins TRBV5-4 and TRBJ1-2; D is ambiguous. The germline CDR1 and CDR2 sequences are SGHNT and YYREEE (reference sequence). The V and J ends lost 0 bases and 2 bases respectively, with 14 bases between them. This CDR3 is built from 16 residues. The CDR3 DNA is TGTGCCAGCAGCTTGGCCTCGGGCTCCGCAAACTATGGCTACACCTTC. Translated: CASSLASGSANYGYTF.

This clone was seen more than once but under ten times. The chain combines TRBV4-1 with TRBJ2-5, with 7 bases matching TRBD1. The CDR3 has 16 amino acids. Trimming at V came to 4 bases and at J to 4 bases, leaving 12 bases not matched to a gene. Looked up from germline, CDR1 is MGHRA and CDR2 is YSYEKL. The CDR3 nucleotides are TGCGCCAGCAGCCTCGGGACAGACTGGTTGGGAGAGACCCAGTACTTC. This sequence encodes CASSLGTDWLGETQYF.

This rearrangement joins TRBV5-6 to TRBJ2-5; 9 bases map to TRBD1. Trimming cost V 0 bases and J 1 base; bases outside gene matches: 7. Germline-derived CDR1 and CDR2 are SGHDT and YYEEEE. The CDR3 length is 17 residues. CDR3 protein: CASSLGGTGPLQETQYF. DNA for the CDR3: TGTGCCAGCAGCTTGGGGGGGACAGGGCCCCTCCAAGAGACCCAGTACTTC.

This clone has a single count. The genes are TRBV19 and TRBJ1-2; 9 positions match TRBD1. Germline V gives CDR1 LNHDA, CDR2 SQIVND (reference sequence). V lost 3 bases and J lost 4; bases outside the gene matches: 3. There are 14 residues in the CDR3. The CDR3 is CASSMDRGVYGYTF. In nucleotides, the CDR3 is TGTGCCAGTAGTATGGACAGGGGCGTCTATGGCTACACCTTC.

This clone is a singleton in its sample. V and J are TRBV7-2 and TRBJ1-4; TRBD1 agrees at 8 bases. CDR1 is SGHTA, CDR2 FQGNSA, per germline. The CDR3 has 15 amino acids. With V trimmed by 1 base and J by 11 bases, 9 bases remained unmatched. DNA for the CDR3: TGTGCCAGCAGCTTAGGTCAGGGGGCGTGGAATAAACTGTTTTTT. Its protein product is CASSLGQGAWNKLFF.

The chain carries TRBV7-9 and TRBJ2-5, with D perhaps TRBD1 (6 bases). Germline V gives CDR1 SEHNR, CDR2 FQNEAQ (reference sequence). The CDR3 totals 15 residues. Trimming took off 7 bases at V and 5 bases at J, with 20 bases between the two ends. CDR3 sequence (DNA): TGTGCCAGCACCCTCCTACAGCCAGGGGAGGAGACCCAGTACTTC. Translated: CASTLLQPGEETQYF. The full variable domain, in which reference TRBV7-9 and TRBJ2-5 provide the parts outside the CDR3, is DTGVSQNPRHKITKRGQNVTFRCDPISEHNRLYWYRQTLGQGPEFLTYFQNEAQLEKSRLLSDRFSAERPKGSFSTLEIQRTEQGDSAMYLCASTLLQPGEETQYFGPGTRLLVL.

This chain connects TRBV25-1 to TRBJ2-5, with 8 bases identical to TRBD1. From germline, CDR1 is MGHDK and CDR2 SYGVNS. This CDR3 is 14 amino acids long. V trimming: 4 bases; J trimming: 5 bases; junction bases outside the gene matches: 6. CDR3 in DNA: TGTGCCAGCAGTGCGACAGGGGCAGCGGAGACCCAGTACTTC. It translates to CASSATGAAETQYF.

Notes on this clone: A junction boundary mismatches the germline segment, possibly from a read error. The rearrangement joins TRBV27 to TRBJ2-3; D unresolved. CDR3 size: 13 residues. Per the germline V gene, CDR1 is MNHEY and CDR2 is SMNVEV (reference sequence). The CDR3 region is CAGRPAGTDTQYF. The CDR3 DNA follows: TGTGCCGGCAGGCCGGCGGGCACAGATACGCAGTATTTT.

The chain combines TRBV6-5 with TRBJ2-7, with D possibly matching TRBD2 (5 bases). The CDR3 sequence is 15 residues long. Trimming took 7 bases from V and 4 from J, leaving 20 bases between them. Germline assignment: CDR1 MNHEY and CDR2 SVGAGI. CDR3 sequence reads: CASTAMDGGGYEQYF. CDR3 in DNA: TGTGCCAGCACCGCTATGGACGGAGGCGGTTACGAGCAGTACTTC.

This chain uses TRBV10-3 with TRBJ1-1; tentatively, D is TRBD1 (5 bases). CDR1 ENHRY and CDR2 SYGVKD come from the germline V gene. V was trimmed by 10 bases and J by 1 base, leaving 7 bases between them. This CDR3 spans 11 amino acids. The DNA for the CDR3 is TGTGCCACAACAGGGAACACTGAAGCTTTCTTT. Protein sequence: CATTGNTEAFF.

The chain combines TRBV27 with TRBJ2-5; D is uncertain. Germline-derived CDR1 and CDR2 are MNHEY and SMNVEV (reference sequence). Trimming removed 8 bases at V and 1 base at J, with 14 bases between. CDR3 length: 14 amino acids. The CDR3 sequence is CASAPHSVQETQYF. In nucleotides, the CDR3 is TGTGCCAGCGCGCCGCACTCCGTCCAAGAGACCCAGTACTTC.

The chain has TRBV7-9 and TRBJ2-7; TRBD1 matches at 10 bases. The CDR3 is made up of 14 amino acids. Trimming at V came to 5 bases and at J to 2 bases, leaving 3 bases not matched to a gene. Germline V gene data show CDR1 as SEHNR and CDR2 as FQNEAQ (reference sequence). Here the CDR3 reads CASSLGQGAYEQYF. In nucleotides, the CDR3 is TGTGCCAGCAGCCTAGGACAGGGGGCCTACGAGCAGTACTTC. Complete variable domain (other parts from reference TRBV7-9 and TRBJ2-7): DTGVSQNPRHKITKRGQNVTFRCDPISEHNRLYWYRQTLGQGPEFLTYFQNEAQLEKSRLLSDRFSAERPKGSFSTLEIQRTEQGDSAMYLCASSLGQGAYEQYFGPGTRLTVT.

This clone was counted once. The chain is built from TRBV5-1 and TRBJ2-7; D not certain. Trimming removed 4 bases at V and 2 bases at J, with 10 bases between. Germline CDR1 reads SGHRS; CDR2 reads YFSETQ. The length of the CDR3 is 13 residues. The chain's CDR3 is CASSEPIPYEQYF. Here the CDR3 DNA reads TGCGCCAGCAGCGAGCCGATCCCCTACGAGCAGTACTTC.

This clone was seen only once. The chain employs TRBV15 and TRBJ2-2; D unclear. Looked up from germline, CDR1 is LNHNV and CDR2 is YYDKDF (reference sequence). The V and J ends lost 1 base and 3 bases respectively, with 9 bases between them. CDR3 length: 15 residues. CDR3 in DNA: TGTGCCACCAGCAGAGTGAGTGTGGACACCGGGGAGCTGTTTTTT. As protein: CATSRVSVDTGELFF.